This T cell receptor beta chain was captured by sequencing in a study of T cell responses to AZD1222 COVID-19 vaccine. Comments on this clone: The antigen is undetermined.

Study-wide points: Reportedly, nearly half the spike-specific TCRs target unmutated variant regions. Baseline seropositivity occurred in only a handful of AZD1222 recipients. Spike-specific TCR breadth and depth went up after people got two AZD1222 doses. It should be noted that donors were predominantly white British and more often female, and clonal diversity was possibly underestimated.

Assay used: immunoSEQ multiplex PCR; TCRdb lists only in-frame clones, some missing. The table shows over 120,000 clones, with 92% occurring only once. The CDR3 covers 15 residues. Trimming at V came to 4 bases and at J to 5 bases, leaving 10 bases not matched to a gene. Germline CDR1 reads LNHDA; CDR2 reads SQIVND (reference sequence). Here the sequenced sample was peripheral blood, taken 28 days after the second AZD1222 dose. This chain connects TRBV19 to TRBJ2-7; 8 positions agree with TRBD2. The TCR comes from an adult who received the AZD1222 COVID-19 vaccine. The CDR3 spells CASSTLGGTRDEQYF. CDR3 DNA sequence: TGTGCCAGTAGTACCCTAGGGGGGACTAGGGACGAGCAGTACTTC.